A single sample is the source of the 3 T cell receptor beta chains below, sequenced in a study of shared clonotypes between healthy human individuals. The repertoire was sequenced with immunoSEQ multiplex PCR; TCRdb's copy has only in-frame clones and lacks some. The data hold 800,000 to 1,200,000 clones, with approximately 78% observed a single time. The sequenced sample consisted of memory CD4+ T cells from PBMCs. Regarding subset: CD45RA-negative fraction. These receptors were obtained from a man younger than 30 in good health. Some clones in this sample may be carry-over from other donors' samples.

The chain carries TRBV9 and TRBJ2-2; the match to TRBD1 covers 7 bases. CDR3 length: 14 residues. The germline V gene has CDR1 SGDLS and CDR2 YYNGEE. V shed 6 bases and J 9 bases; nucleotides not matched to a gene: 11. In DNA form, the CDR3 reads TGTGCCAGCACCAAAACAGGGGCCAGCTGGGAGCTGTTTTTT. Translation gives CASTKTGASWELFF.

The CDR3 coding sequence is TGTGCCAGCAGCCAAGGAACAGGGCGCGAAACATACGAGCAGTACTTC. Its protein is CASSQGTGRETYEQYF. The V gene is TRBV7-2, the J gene TRBJ2-7; a weak D match, TRBD1 (6 bases). The CDR3 runs 16 residues. Germline values: CDR1 SGHTA, CDR2 FQGNSA. Between the trimmed V and J ends, which lost 5 bases and 4 bases, there was a span of 21 bases. Complete variable domain (other parts from reference TRBV7-2 and TRBJ2-7): GAGVSQSPSNKVTEKGKDVELRCDPISGHTALYWYRQSLGQGLEFLIYFQGNSAPDKSGLPSDRFSAERTGGSVSTLTIQRTQQEDSAVYLCASSQGTGRETYEQYFGPGTRLTVT.

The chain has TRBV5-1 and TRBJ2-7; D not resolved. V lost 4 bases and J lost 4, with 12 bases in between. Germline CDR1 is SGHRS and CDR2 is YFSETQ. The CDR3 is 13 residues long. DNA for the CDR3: TGCGCCAGCAGCGAGCCGCCTGCTTACGAGCAGTACTTC. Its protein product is CASSEPPAYEQYF.